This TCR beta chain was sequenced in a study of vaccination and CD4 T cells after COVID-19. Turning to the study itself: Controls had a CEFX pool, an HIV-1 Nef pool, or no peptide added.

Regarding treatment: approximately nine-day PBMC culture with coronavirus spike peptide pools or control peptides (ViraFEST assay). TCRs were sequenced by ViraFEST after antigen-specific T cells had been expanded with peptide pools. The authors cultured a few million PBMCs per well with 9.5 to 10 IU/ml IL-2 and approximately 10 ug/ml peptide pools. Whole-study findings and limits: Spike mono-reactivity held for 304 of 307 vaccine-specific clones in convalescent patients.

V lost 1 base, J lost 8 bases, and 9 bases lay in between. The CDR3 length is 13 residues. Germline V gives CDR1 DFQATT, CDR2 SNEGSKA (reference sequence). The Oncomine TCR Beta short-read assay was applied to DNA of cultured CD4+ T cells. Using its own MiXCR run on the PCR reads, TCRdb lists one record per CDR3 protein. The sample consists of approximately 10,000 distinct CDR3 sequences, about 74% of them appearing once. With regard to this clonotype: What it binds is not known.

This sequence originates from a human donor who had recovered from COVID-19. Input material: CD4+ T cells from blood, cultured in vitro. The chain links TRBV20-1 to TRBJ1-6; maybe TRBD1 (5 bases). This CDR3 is CSARGRDDSPLHF. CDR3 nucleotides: TGCAGTGCTAGAGGCAGGGACGATTCACCCCTCCACTTT.